This T cell receptor (beta chain) was captured by sequencing in a study of breast tumors, draining lymph nodes, adjacent tissues. Findings of the study overall: Tumor repertoires ranked between lymph nodes and nontumor tissue in diversity, with V and J gene preferences.

TCRdb reanalysed the multiplex PCR reads using MiXCR and keeps one entry per CDR3 protein. The table includes a few hundred thousand distinct CDR3 sequences, less than 40% detected once. This CDR3 has 15 residues. Trimming removed 2 bases from V and 3 bases from J, with 13 bases in between. Many counts were recorded for this clonotype. Antigen specificity is unknown. Samples came from axillary lymph nodes draining the breast cancer. The TCR comes from a female donor with breast cancer. Some clones in this sample may be carry-over from other donors' samples. The chain is built from TRBV12-3 or TRBV12-4 and TRBJ2-5, with a weak D call TRBD2 (6 bases). The sample comprised axillary lymph node tissue. CDR3 in DNA: TGTGCCAGCAGTTTAAGGCAGGGACTTAAAGAGACCCAGTACTTC. It specifies CASSLRQGLKETQYF.